The 17 T cell receptor beta chains given below trace back to one sample, sequenced in a study of blood T cells in healthy people across ages (dated by TCRdb to the mid-2010s). The method was 5' RACE. The listed sequencing device is Illumina HiSeq 2500. A second PCR of 7 to 11 cycles was run with a J-beta primer mix and a sample-barcoded 5' primer. The public reads were run again by TCRdb, first through fastp at Q25 and then through MiXCR, and only productive beta chains were kept. Rows with a matching CDR3 protein are joined into one entry that keeps the most common DNA and genes. The table for this sample lists 700,000 or so distinct CDR3 sequences; less than 45% of them were counted only once. 30% of the sample goes to the ten largest clones. Sequenced input: blood. The receptors derive from a man older than 75 in good health.

CDR3 bases: TGCAGTGCTAGGAGTAGCGGGCTCTCCTACGAGCAGTACTTC. Translated: CSARSSGLSYEQYF. V usage is TRBV20-1 and J usage is TRBJ2-7, with 7 positions matching TRBD2. The CDR3 is 14 residues long. J lost 0 bases, V lost 3 bases, and 5 bases had no gene match. CDR1 and CDR2 from the germline V gene are DFQATT and SNEGSKA (reference sequence).

The sample holds one count of this clonotype. The V gene is TRBV7-6, the J gene TRBJ2-5; 8 bases are shared with TRBD2. J was trimmed by 11 bases and V by 8 bases; bases with no gene match: 22. This CDR3 is built from 16 residues. Germline assignment: CDR1 SGHVS and CDR2 FNYEAQ. This CDR3 reads CASGGGRRSGGNEQYF. The CDR3 DNA is TGTGCCAGCGGTGGCGGGAGGAGGTCTGGGGGCAATGAGCAGTACTTC.

This CDR3 is CSARDESGFSGTGLETQYF. Here the CDR3 DNA reads TGCAGTGCTAGAGATGAGAGCGGATTCTCGGGGACAGGGCTGGAGACCCAGTACTTC. The chain has TRBV20-1 and TRBJ2-5; 9 nucleotides match TRBD1. CDR3 length: 19 residues. The ends lost 0 bases at V and 5 bases at J; junction bases unmatched: 19. The germline V gene has CDR1 DFQATT and CDR2 SNEGSKA (reference sequence).

The chain has TRBV12-3 or TRBV12-4 and TRBJ1-5, with a possible D match to TRBD1 (5 bases). CDR3 length: 13 amino acids. The V end lost 6 bases, the J end lost 0 bases, and 6 bases lay between the germline ends. CDR3 nucleotide sequence: TGTGCCAGCAGCAGGGTTAGCAATCAGCCCCAGCATTTT. Protein: CASSRVSNQPQHF.

A few counts support this clonotype. This chain links TRBV20-1 with TRBJ2-1, with TRBD2 matching over 8 bases. J was trimmed by 9 bases and V by 3 bases; bases with no gene match: 13. The CDR3 is 15 residues long. The V gene's germline CDR1 is DFQATT and CDR2 SNEGSKA (reference sequence). DNA of the CDR3: TGCAGTGCTAGGTTATCAGGATTAGCGGGAATTGAGCAGTTCTTC. Translated: CSARLSGLAGIEQFF.

This clonotype has only a few counts. The V gene is TRBV6-5, the J gene TRBJ2-4, with D hard to call. The J call may be in error: the DNA end matches TRBJ2-7 better. This CDR3 is built from 13 residues. Germline-derived CDR1 and CDR2 are MNHEY and SVGAGI. DNA for the CDR3: TGTGCCAGCAGTTACTCAAACGATAACGAGCAGTACTTC. Its translation: CASSYSNDNEQYF.

This clonotype has just a few counts. The gene calls are TRBV28 and TRBJ2-5; D ambiguous. Trimming removed 10 bases from V and 5 bases from J, with 14 bases in between. This CDR3 region has 12 residues. Germline V lookup: CDR1 MDHEN, CDR2 SYDVKM. The CDR3 nucleotides read TGTGCCACCAATGACCTCAGGGAGACCCAGTACTTC. Amino acids: CATNDLRETQYF.

In its sample, this clonotype was seen a few times. V and J are TRBV6-1 and TRBJ2-6; a weak D match, TRBD2 (5 bases). The CDR3 consists of 15 residues. Germline CDR1 reads MNHNS; CDR2 reads SASEGT. V lost 8 bases and J 0 bases, leaving 11 bases between the germline ends. CDR3: CASGGTVSGANVLTF. The CDR3 DNA reads as TGTGCCAGCGGAGGTACGGTCTCTGGGGCCAACGTCCTGACTTTC.

This clonotype appeared many times. This chain links TRBV6-1 with TRBJ1-2; D possibly corresponds to TRBD1 (6 bases). This CDR3 contains 14 residues. Trimming stripped 1 base from V and 4 bases from J, with 10 bases between. Germline CDR1 MNHNS, CDR2 SASEGT. The CDR3 DNA reads TGTGCCAGCAGTGAAGGAAGGACAGCCTATGGCTACACCTTC. It is translated as CASSEGRTAYGYTF.

This chain joins TRBV27 and TRBJ2-3; 12 bases fit TRBD1. The CDR3 is 17 amino acids. Germline lookup yields CDR1 MNHEY and CDR2 SMNVEV (reference sequence). V shed 3 bases and J 8 bases; nucleotides not matched to a gene: 12. The CDR3 DNA sequence: TGTGCCAGCAGTTTCCCGGACGGGACAGGGGGCTATGGTACGCAGTATTTT. Its translation: CASSFPDGTGGYGTQYF.

V gene TRBV15 combines with J gene TRBJ2-1; 9 nucleotides match TRBD2. CDR1 is LNHNV and CDR2 is YYDKDF in the germline V gene (reference sequence). CDR3 length: 15 residues. After removal of 4 bases from V and 7 bases from J, the junction contained 8 bases not matched to a gene. For the CDR3, the DNA is TGTGCCACCAGCACAAATAGCGGGAGTAGGAATGAGCAGTTCTTC. Translating gives CATSTNSGSRNEQFF.

Concerning this clonotype itself: A junction end diverges from the germline sequence, so it may reflect a read error. CDR3 sequence: CTSSREGAGTDTQYF. Here the CDR3 DNA reads TGCACCAGCAGCCGAGAGGGGGCGGGTACAGATACGCAGTATTTT. J is TRBJ2-3 and V is TRBV4-1; 7 positions match TRBD1. Germline V gene data show CDR1 as MGHRA and CDR2 as YSYEKL. The CDR3 totals 15 residues.

The chain is built from TRBV4-3 and TRBJ2-7; D remains unclear. Trimming removed 1 base at V and 0 bases at J, with 7 bases between. The CDR3 extends over 14 amino acids. The germline gives CDR1 LGHNA, CDR2 YSLEER. In DNA form, the CDR3 reads TGCGCCAGCAGCCAAGGCAGGAACTCCTACGAGCAGTACTTC. Translating gives CASSQGRNSYEQYF.

This clonotype was detected only a few times. The chain employs TRBV4-3 and TRBJ2-5; TRBD2 matches at 9 bases. The J call could be wrong; TRBJ2-7 is a better fit for the DNA end. Germline V lookup: CDR1 LGHNA, CDR2 YSLEER. This CDR3 has 18 residues. As DNA, the CDR3 is TGCGCCAGCAGCCAAGATGGGGGTTATACGGCTAGCGGGGACGAGCAGTACTTC. Its translation: CASSQDGGYTASGDEQYF.

The genes are TRBV27 and TRBJ1-2; possibly TRBD1 for D (5 bases). The CDR3 has 12 residues. From germline, CDR1 is MNHEY and CDR2 SMNVEV (reference sequence). The V end was cut by 9 bases, the J end by 3 bases, with 11 bases between. The CDR3 sequence: CASPRDYYGYTF. For the CDR3, the DNA is TGTGCCAGTCCCAGGGACTACTATGGCTACACCTTC.

The chain recombines TRBV4-1 with TRBJ2-1; no definite D call. This CDR3 contains 18 residues. Between the trimmed V and J ends, which lost 0 bases and 5 bases, there was a span of 20 bases. CDR1 and CDR2 (germline): MGHRA, YSYEKL. The CDR3 region has the DNA TGCGCCAGCAGCCAAGATAAGGTTAAGGGCGGCCCTCACAATGAGCAGTTCTTC. It translates to CASSQDKVKGGPHNEQFF.

The chain links TRBV7-2 to TRBJ2-4; 7 bases are a match to TRBD2. The DNA end lines up better with TRBJ2-7; the J call may be wrong. Germline CDR1 SGHTA, CDR2 FQGNSA. This CDR3 has 16 amino acids. The DNA of the CDR3 is TGTGCCAGCAGCTTAAGGTCCCTAGCGGCAACCTACGAGCAGTACTTC. It specifies CASSLRSLAATYEQYF.